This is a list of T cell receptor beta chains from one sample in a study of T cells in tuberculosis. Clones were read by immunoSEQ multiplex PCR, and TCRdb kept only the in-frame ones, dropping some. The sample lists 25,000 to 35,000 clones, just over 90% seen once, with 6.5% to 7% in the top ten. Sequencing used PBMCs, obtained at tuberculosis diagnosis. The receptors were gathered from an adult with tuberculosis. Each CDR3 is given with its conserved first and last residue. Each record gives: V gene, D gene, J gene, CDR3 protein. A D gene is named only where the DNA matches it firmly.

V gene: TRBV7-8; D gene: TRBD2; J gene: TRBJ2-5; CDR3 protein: CASTPALREGRTQYF
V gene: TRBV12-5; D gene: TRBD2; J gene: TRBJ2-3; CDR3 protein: CASGLVLGRGVPSGQYF
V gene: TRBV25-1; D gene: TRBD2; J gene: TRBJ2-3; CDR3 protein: CASSASGGSDTQYF
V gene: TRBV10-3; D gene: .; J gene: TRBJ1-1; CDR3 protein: CAISEGLWNTEAFF
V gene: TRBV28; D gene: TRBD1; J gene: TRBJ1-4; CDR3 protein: CASGPRGQGIGSEKLFF
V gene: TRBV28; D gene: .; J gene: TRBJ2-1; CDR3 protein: CASSQVGSGYNEQFF
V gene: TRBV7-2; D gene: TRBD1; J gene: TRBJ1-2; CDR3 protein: CASSLQGEDGYTF
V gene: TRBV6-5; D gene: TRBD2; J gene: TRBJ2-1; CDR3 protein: CASSYGRGGDEQFF
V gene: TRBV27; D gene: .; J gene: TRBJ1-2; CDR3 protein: CASSSAPPPNYGYTF
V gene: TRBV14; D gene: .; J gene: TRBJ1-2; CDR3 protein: CASSQVRGPGGYTF
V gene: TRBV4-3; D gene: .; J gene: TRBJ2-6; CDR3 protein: CASSPQGLDSGANVLTF
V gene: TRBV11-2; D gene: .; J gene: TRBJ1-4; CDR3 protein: CASSLGGDEKLFF
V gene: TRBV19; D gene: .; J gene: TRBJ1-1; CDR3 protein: CASSPTAATVMNTEAFF
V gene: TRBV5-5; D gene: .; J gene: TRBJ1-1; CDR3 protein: CASSFVSEAFF
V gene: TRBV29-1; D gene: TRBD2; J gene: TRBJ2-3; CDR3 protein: CSVEDTISEGLPLSTQYF
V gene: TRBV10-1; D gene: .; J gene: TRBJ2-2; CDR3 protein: CASSDFPGLGTGELFF
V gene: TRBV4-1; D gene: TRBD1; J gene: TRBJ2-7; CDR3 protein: CASSQASGTGGYEQYF